Listed here is a single T cell receptor beta chain. The table came from immunoSEQ multiplex PCR; TCRdb's copy has only in-frame clones and leaves some out. The table includes around 95,000 clones, more than 75% detected once. The source of the sample is a study of control samples from healthy donors and cancer patients. The CDR3 totals 14 residues. Trimming left V 0 bases short and J 0 bases short, with 6 bases between. The germline gives CDR1 GTSNPN, CDR2 SVGIG (reference sequence). The TCR was taken from a woman between 45 and 65 years old in good health. The rearrangement uses TRBV30 and TRBJ1-5, with no clear D. The sequenced sample consisted of blood. In DNA form, the CDR3 reads TGTGCCTGGAGTGTCCTGGATAGCAATCAGCCCCAGCATTTT. Amino acid sequence: CAWSVLDSNQPQHF.